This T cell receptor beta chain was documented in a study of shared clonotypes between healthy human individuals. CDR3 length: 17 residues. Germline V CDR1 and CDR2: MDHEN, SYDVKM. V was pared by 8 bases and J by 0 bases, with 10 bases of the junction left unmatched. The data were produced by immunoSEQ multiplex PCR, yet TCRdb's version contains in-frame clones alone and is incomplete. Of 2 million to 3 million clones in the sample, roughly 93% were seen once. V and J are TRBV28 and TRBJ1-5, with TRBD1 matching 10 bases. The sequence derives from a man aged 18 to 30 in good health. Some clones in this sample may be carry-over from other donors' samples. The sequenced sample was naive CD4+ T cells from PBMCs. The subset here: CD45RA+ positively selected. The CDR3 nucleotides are TGTGCCAGCGGAACCCCGGACAGGGGGAGTAGCAATCAGCCCCAGCATTTT. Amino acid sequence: CASGTPDRGSSNQPQHF.